A single sample gave rise to the 24 T cell receptor beta chains below, sequenced in a study of cytomegalovirus exposure and HLA in healthy donors. The PCR was carried out with 60 Vbeta primers and 13 Jbeta primers. The assay was immunoSEQ multiplex PCR, and TCRdb's table has in-frame clones only and misses some. The sample holds about 160,000 clones, about 80% seen once. Input material: PBMCs. These receptor sequences come from a young man in good health and CMV-seronegative.

The chain recombines TRBV5-4 with TRBJ2-2; TRBD2 matches at 10 bases. Per germline, CDR1 SGHNT and CDR2 YYREEE (reference sequence). This CDR3 has 17 residues. The V gene end was trimmed by 4 bases and the J gene end by 5 bases; junction bases not matched to a gene: 11. The CDR3: CASSPHRSGGVTGELFF. CDR3 DNA sequence: TGTGCCAGCAGCCCCCACCGGAGCGGGGGGGTTACCGGGGAGCTGTTTTTT.

The CDR3 reads CASSPGQGRGYYGYTF. The CDR3 DNA reads TGTGCCAGCAGCCCGGGACAGGGACGGGGCTACTATGGCTACACCTTC. The J gene is TRBJ1-2, the V gene TRBV5-6; 9 nucleotides align to TRBD1. Trimming at V came to 4 bases and at J to 3 bases, leaving 10 bases not matched to a gene. There are 16 residues in the CDR3. Germline V CDR1 and CDR2: SGHDT, YYEEEE.

The CDR3 protein is CATTGTGFAPDAYEQYF. CDR3 DNA sequence: TGTGCCACCACCGGGACAGGGTTCGCCCCGGACGCCTACGAGCAGTACTTC. J is TRBJ2-7 and V is TRBV28; 9 nucleotides line up with TRBD1. Germline V gene sequence: CDR1 MDHEN, CDR2 SYDVKM. The CDR3 is 17 amino acids. The V and J ends lost 10 bases and 2 bases, in that order; junction bases with no gene match: 18. Supplemented by reference TRBV28 and TRBJ2-7, the full variable domain reads DVKVTQSSRYLVKRTGEKVFLECVQDMDHENMFWYRQDPGLGLRLIYFSYDVKMKEKGDIPEGYSVSREKKERFSLILESASTNQTSMYLCATTGTGFAPDAYEQYFGPGTRLTVT.

The V and J genes are TRBV27 and TRBJ2-3; 7 bases map to TRBD2. Trimming took 7 bases from V and 6 from J; bases not matched to a gene: 10. Germline V gives CDR1 MNHEY, CDR2 SMNVEV (reference sequence). The CDR3 is made up of 14 amino acids. In DNA, the CDR3 is TGTGCCAGCAACCCCTTGCGGGAGATGGATACGCAGTATTTT. Translated, it gives CASNPLREMDTQYF.

The chain links TRBV5-5 to TRBJ2-7; D possibly corresponds to TRBD1 (5 bases). V shed 5 bases and J shed 5 bases, with 20 bases lying between them. CDR3 length equals 15 residues. The germline V gene has CDR1 SGHKS and CDR2 YYEKEE (reference sequence). DNA of the CDR3: TGTGCCAGCAGGTTCTCCCCAGGGTACTTCGACGAGCAGTACTTC. Translation: CASRFSPGYFDEQYF.

V gene TRBV7-2 combines with J gene TRBJ1-1; no clear D. The V end was cut by 5 bases, the J end by 8 bases, with 15 bases between. The CDR3 consists of 13 residues. Germline CDR1 reads SGHTA; CDR2 reads FQGNSA. The CDR3 nucleotides are TGTGCCAGCAGCCCTTCCTTAACTATCGAAGCTTTCTTT. Protein product: CASSPSLTIEAFF.

This clone showed up just a few times. The sample carries other DNA sequences with the same CDR3. The chain couples TRBV29-1 to TRBJ2-5; D is perhaps TRBD1 (5 bases). This CDR3 has 12 amino acids. Trimming took off 1 base at V and 2 bases at J, with 5 bases between the two ends. Germline V lookup: CDR1 SQVTM, CDR2 ANQGSEA. The CDR3 here is CSVEAGQETQYF. The CDR3 DNA reads as TGCAGCGTTGAAGCAGGGCAAGAGACCCAGTACTTC. The variable domain in full, completed from reference TRBV29-1 and TRBJ2-5, reads SAVISQKPSRDICQRGTSLTIQCQVDSQVTMMFWYRQQPGQSLTLIATANQGSEATYESGFVIDKFPISRPNLTFSTLTVSNMSPEDSSIYLCSVEAGQETQYFGPGTRLLVL.

The chain links TRBV18 to TRBJ1-6; 8 bases map to TRBD1. Trimming removed 3 bases from V and 5 bases from J; junction bases left unmatched: 0. The germline V gene encodes CDR1 KGHSH and CDR2 LQKENI. There are 14 residues in the CDR3. CDR3 region: CASSPTGDNSPLHF. The CDR3 nucleotides read TGTGCCAGCTCACCGACAGGGGATAATTCACCCCTCCACTTT.

This rearrangement joins TRBV23-1 to TRBJ2-7; D is ambiguous. TRBV23-1 is identified as an open reading frame with a role that is uncertain. Trimming shortened V by 6 bases and J by 2 bases, and 17 bases separated the two germline ends. CDR3 length: 15 residues. As DNA, the CDR3 is TGCGCCAGCAGGCGAAAAGGCAGGTTAGCCTACGAGCAGTACTTC. Translating gives CASRRKGRLAYEQYF.

This chain links TRBV7-2 with TRBJ2-7; unclear D gene. The germline V gene has CDR1 SGHTA and CDR2 FQGNSA. The CDR3 covers 15 residues. V lost 5 bases to trimming and J lost 3 bases, with 17 bases between them. CDR3 coding DNA: TGTGCCAGCAGCCTCATAGCACCGGCAGTCTACGAGCAGTACTTC. This translates into CASSLIAPAVYEQYF.

The chain joins TRBV9 to TRBJ1-2; TRBD1 agrees at 7 bases. This CDR3 spans 14 amino acids. J was trimmed by 4 bases and V by 7 bases; bases with no gene match: 10. From germline, CDR1 is SGDLS and CDR2 YYNGEE. The chain's CDR3 is CASSPTGQLYGYTF. DNA of the CDR3: TGTGCCAGCTCACCTACGGGACAGCTCTATGGCTACACCTTC.

The V call is TRBV7-2, the J call TRBJ1-6; weak D call: TRBD1 (6 bases). Germline V gene lookup returns CDR1 SGHTA and CDR2 FQGNSA. The CDR3 sequence is 13 residues long. Trimming left V 5 bases short and J 8 bases short, with 10 bases between. The CDR3 region is CASSPGQYSPLHF. CDR3 DNA sequence: TGTGCCAGCAGCCCCGGACAGTATTCACCCCTCCACTTT.

The J gene is TRBJ1-5, the V gene TRBV29-1; 10 bases line up with TRBD1. The CDR3 has 13 residues. The germline CDR1 and CDR2 sequences are SQVTM and ANQGSEA. Trimming cost V 7 bases and J 7 bases; bases outside gene matches: 7. CDR3 sequence reads: CSGGQGVGQPQHF. The CDR3 DNA sequence: TGCAGCGGTGGACAGGGGGTAGGACAGCCCCAGCATTTT.

The chain uses TRBV4-1 and TRBJ2-7; 10 bases match TRBD2. The CDR3 is 15 residues long. Trimming cost V 2 bases and J 6 bases; bases outside gene matches: 7. Per germline, CDR1 MGHRA and CDR2 YSYEKL. The CDR3 protein is CASSQPGLAYVEQYF. The CDR3 DNA is TGCGCCAGCAGCCAACCGGGACTAGCGTATGTCGAGCAGTACTTC.

The rearrangement links TRBV5-1 to TRBJ2-6; no reliable D call. Germline assignment: CDR1 SGHRS and CDR2 YFSETQ. The germline V and J ends were trimmed by 0 bases and 4 bases, with 8 bases remaining between them. This CDR3 comprises 15 residues. In DNA form, the CDR3 reads TGCGCCAGCAGCTTGGCGGGTATCGGGGCCAACGTCCTGACTTTC. It encodes CASSLAGIGANVLTF.

The chain links TRBV5-1 to TRBJ2-7; D is unclear. The CDR3 spans 14 residues. V was trimmed by 3 bases and J by 5 bases, leaving 15 bases between them. Germline values: CDR1 SGHRS, CDR2 YFSETQ. CDR3 in amino acids: CASSSLGLWDEQYF. Written as DNA, the CDR3 is TGCGCCAGCAGCTCCCTAGGCCTTTGGGACGAGCAGTACTTC.

The chain couples TRBV5-1 to TRBJ2-5; D possibly corresponds to TRBD2 (6 bases). The V end lost 4 bases, the J end lost 11 bases, and 21 bases lay between the germline ends. Germline assignment: CDR1 SGHRS and CDR2 YFSETQ. The CDR3 has 14 residues. The CDR3 sequence is CASSPVGGPGQQYF. The CDR3 region has the DNA TGCGCCAGCAGCCCCGTCGGGGGTCCAGGGCAGCAGTACTTC.

CDR3 in DNA: TGTGCCAGCAGGCCCGGGGGGGAAAAACTGTTTTTT. The encoded protein is CASRPGGEKLFF. This chain joins TRBV6-6 and TRBJ1-4, with D tentatively TRBD1 (5 bases). From germline, CDR1 is MNHNY and CDR2 SVGAGI (reference sequence). Trimming removed 6 bases at V and 8 bases at J, with 10 bases between. The CDR3 spans 12 residues.

The table lists this clone with a count of one. This chain uses TRBV27 with TRBJ2-7; 8 bases align to TRBD1. V dropped 5 bases and J dropped 0; count of bases not matched to a gene: 9. CDR1 is MNHEY and CDR2 is SMNVEV in the germline V gene (reference sequence). The CDR3 consists of 16 residues. CDR3 in amino acids: CASSPWDRISSYEQYF. DNA for the CDR3: TGTGCCAGCAGTCCATGGGACAGGATCAGCTCCTACGAGCAGTACTTC.

The rearrangement uses TRBV10-2 and TRBJ2-5; tentative D call: TRBD2 (5 bases). The germline gives CDR1 WSHSY, CDR2 SAAADI. V dropped 3 bases and J dropped 3 bases, with 5 bases sitting between them. This CDR3 is built from 12 residues. In DNA, the CDR3 is TGCGCCAGCAGTGACGGGGAAGAGACCCAGTACTTC. Protein sequence: CASSDGEETQYF.

The rearrangement joins TRBV12-5 to TRBJ1-1; D is unresolved. The germline V and J ends were trimmed by 5 bases and 4 bases, with 17 bases remaining between them. Per germline, CDR1 LGHNT and CDR2 FRNRAP. The CDR3 is 15 amino acids. The CDR3 sequence: CASGPYTVSGTEAFF. CDR3 coding DNA: TGTGCTAGTGGTCCTTATACGGTGAGTGGCACTGAAGCTTTCTTT.

This sequence joins TRBV10-3 and TRBJ2-7; 8 nucleotides match TRBD1. The CDR3 is 13 amino acids. The trim removed 6 bases at V and 7 bases at J, leaving 8 bases unmatched. Germline V CDR1 and CDR2: ENHRY, SYGVKD. The CDR3 loop is CAIRKTGVGEQYF. CDR3 DNA sequence: TGTGCCATCAGAAAGACAGGGGTGGGGGAGCAGTACTTC.

Only a few counts were recorded for this clone. The chain links TRBV29-1 to TRBJ2-2; the D gene is possibly TRBD2 (5 bases). Trimming took off 1 base at V and 5 bases at J, with 8 bases between the two ends. Germline V gives CDR1 SQVTM, CDR2 ANQGSEA. The CDR3 is 13 residues long. CDR3 protein: CSVEARRTGELFF. CDR3 sequence (DNA): TGCAGCGTTGAAGCCCGGAGGACCGGGGAGCTGTTTTTT.

This clone has just one count. This rearrangement joins TRBV7-9 to TRBJ2-3, with a possible D match to TRBD2 (6 bases). Germline loops: CDR1 SEHNR, CDR2 FQNEAQ (reference sequence). This CDR3 has 15 amino acids. The V gene lost 0 bases and the J gene lost 4 bases, with 11 bases spanning the gap. The CDR3 reads CASSLARSSADTQYF. CDR3 sequence (DNA): TGTGCCAGCAGCTTAGCGCGGTCTAGCGCAGATACGCAGTATTTT.